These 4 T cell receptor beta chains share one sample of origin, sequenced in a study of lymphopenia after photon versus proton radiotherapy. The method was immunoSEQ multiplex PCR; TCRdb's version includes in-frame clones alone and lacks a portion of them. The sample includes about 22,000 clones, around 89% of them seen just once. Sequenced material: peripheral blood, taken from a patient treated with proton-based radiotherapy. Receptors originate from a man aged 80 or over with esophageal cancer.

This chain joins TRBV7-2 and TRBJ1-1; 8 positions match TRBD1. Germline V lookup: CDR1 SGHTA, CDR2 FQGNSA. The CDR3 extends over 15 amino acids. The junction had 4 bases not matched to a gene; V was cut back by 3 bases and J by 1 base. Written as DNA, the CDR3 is TGTGCCAGCAGCTTTACCGGGACAGGGAACACTGAAGCTTTCTTT. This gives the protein CASSFTGTGNTEAFF.

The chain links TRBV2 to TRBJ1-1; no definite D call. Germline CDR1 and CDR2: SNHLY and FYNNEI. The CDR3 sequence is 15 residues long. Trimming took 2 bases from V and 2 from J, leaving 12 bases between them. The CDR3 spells CASSEPRWYNTEAFF. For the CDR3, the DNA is TGTGCCAGCAGTGAACCCAGGTGGTATAACACTGAAGCTTTCTTT.

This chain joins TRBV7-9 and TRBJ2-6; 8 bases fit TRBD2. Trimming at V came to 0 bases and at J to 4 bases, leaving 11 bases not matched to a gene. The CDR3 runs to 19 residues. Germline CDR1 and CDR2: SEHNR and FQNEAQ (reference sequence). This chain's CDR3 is CASSLAVGAGVSGANVLTF. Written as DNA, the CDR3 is TGTGCCAGCAGCTTAGCGGTAGGAGCGGGAGTTTCCGGGGCCAACGTCCTGACTTTC.

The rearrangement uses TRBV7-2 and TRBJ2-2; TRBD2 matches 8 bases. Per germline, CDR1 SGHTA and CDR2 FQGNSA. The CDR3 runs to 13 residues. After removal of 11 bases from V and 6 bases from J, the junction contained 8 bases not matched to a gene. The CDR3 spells CAGAGRDAGELFF. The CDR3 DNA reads TGTGCCGGGGCCGGGAGGGACGCCGGGGAGCTGTTTTTT.